This TCR beta chain was found in a study of shared clonotypes between healthy human individuals. General study findings and limits: Clonotype sharing across a handful of donors was observed for around 5% of naive CD4 clonotypes. Researchers sampled blood only, noting tissue repertoires likely differ. Relative to memory subsets, naive subsets generally showed larger estimated richness.

The length of the CDR3 is 16 residues. Trimming took 5 bases from V and 4 from J, leaving 20 bases between them. CDR1 SGHTA and CDR2 FQGTGA come from the germline V gene. As for this clone: Its antigen is unknown.

Produced via immunoSEQ multiplex PCR; TCRdb's table is partial and in-frame only. The sample has approximately 2.1 million clones; approximately 95% are singletons. This receptor was taken from a young man in good health. Some clones in this sample may be carry-over from other donors' samples. V gene TRBV7-3 combines with J gene TRBJ2-5; D assignment may be TRBD1 or TRBD2 (5 bases each). Sequenced sample: naive CD4+ T cells from PBMCs. Specified subset: CD45RA+ positively selected. The CDR3 region is CASSPLGGTQPETQYF. The CDR3 DNA is TGTGCCAGCAGCCCCCTGGGTGGGACCCAGCCAGAGACCCAGTACTTC.